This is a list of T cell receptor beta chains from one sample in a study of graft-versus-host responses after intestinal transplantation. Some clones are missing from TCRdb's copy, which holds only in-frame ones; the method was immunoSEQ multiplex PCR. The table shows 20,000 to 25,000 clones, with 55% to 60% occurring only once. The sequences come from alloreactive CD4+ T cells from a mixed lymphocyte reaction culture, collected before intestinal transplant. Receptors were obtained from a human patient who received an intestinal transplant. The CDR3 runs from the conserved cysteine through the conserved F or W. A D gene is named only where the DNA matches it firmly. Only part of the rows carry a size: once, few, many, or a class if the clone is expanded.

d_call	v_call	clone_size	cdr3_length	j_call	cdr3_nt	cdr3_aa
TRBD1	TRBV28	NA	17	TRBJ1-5	TGTGCCAGCAGGCCATTCCCCGGGACAGGGTTAATTCAGCCCCAGCATTTT	CASRPFPGTGLIQPQHF
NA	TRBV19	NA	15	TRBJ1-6	TGTGCCAGTAGTATAGGAGGCGCCCCGAATTCACCCCTCCACTTT	CASSIGGAPNSPLHF
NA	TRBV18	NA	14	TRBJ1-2	TGTGCCAGCTCACCCTTCAGGGAAGTATATGGCTACACCTTC	CASSPFREVYGYTF
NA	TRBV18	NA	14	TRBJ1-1	TGTGCCAGCTCCCTGGGACAAACTCCCACTGAAGCTTTCTTT	CASSLGQTPTEAFF
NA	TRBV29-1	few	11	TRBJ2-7	TGCAGCGTTGACAACTCCTACGAGCAGTACTTC	CSVDNSYEQYF
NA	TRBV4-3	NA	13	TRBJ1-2	TGCGCCAGCAGCTTAACAGGGAACTATGGCTACACCTTC	CASSLTGNYGYTF
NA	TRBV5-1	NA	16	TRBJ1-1	TGCGCCAGCAGCTTGGGGGGGCCCCAATTGAACACTGAAGCTTTCTTT	CASSLGGPQLNTEAFF
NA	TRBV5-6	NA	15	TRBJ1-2	TGTGCCAGCAGCTTGGTCCCAGGGCCTGCTATGAGCTACACCTTC	CASSLVPGPAMSYTF
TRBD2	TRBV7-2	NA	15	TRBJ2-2	TGTGCCAGCAGCCCCCGGGGACTAGTGTCCGGGGAGCTGTTTTTT	CASSPRGLVSGELFF
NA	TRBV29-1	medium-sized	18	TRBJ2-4	TGCAGCGTTGAAGATAGGATGGGGGGTGGACTAGCCAAAAACATTCAGTACTTC	CSVEDRMGGGLAKNIQYF
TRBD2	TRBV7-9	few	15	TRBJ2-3	TGTGCCAGCAGCTTATCAGCGGGAGTTCTCGATACGCAGTATTTT	CASSLSAGVLDTQYF
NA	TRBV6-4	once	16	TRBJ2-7	TGTGCCAGCAGCCCCCCCCGGGGACACAGGTCCTACGAGCAGTACTTC	CASSPPRGHRSYEQYF
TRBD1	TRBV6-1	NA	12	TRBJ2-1	TGTGCCAGCAGTTTGACAGGGGATGAGCAGTTCTTC	CASSLTGDEQFF
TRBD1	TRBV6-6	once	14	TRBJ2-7	TGTGCCAGCAGTTATGACAGGGCCCTGGGGGAGCAGTACTTC	CASSYDRALGEQYF
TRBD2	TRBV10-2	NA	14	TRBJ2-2	TGCGCCAGCAGACTAGCGGGACCCACCGGGGAGCTGTTTTTT	CASRLAGPTGELFF
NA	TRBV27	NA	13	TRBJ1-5	TGTGCCAGCAGTCCGTCCCCTCTCCAGCCCCAGCATTTT	CASSPSPLQPQHF
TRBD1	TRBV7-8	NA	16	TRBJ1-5	TGTGCCAGCAGCTTAGGGACAGGGAGAAGCAATCAGCCCCAGCATTTT	CASSLGTGRSNQPQHF
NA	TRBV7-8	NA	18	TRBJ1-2	TGTGCCAGCACCAAGGGGAGGGGGGTTACCGGGATTTACTATGGCTACACCTTC	CASTKGRGVTGIYYGYTF
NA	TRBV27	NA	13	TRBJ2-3	TGTGCCAGCAGTTGGGTGGGGAGAGATACGCAGTATTTT	CASSWVGRDTQYF
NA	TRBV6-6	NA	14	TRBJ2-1	TGTGCCAGCAGGCTAAGGAGCTCCTACAATGAGCAGTTCTTC	CASRLRSSYNEQFF
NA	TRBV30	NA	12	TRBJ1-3	TGTGCCTGGGCAGGGTCTGGAAACACCATATATTTT	CAWAGSGNTIYF
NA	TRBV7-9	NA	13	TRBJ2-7	TGTGCCAGCAGCTCAGCTACAGGGTTCGAGCAGTACTTC	CASSSATGFEQYF
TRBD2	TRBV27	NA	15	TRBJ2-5	TGTGCCAGCAGTCGGACAGCGGGAGGGTATGGGACCCAGTACTTC	CASSRTAGGYGTQYF
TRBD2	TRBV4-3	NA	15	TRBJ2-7	TGCGCTAGCAGCCAAGATCTGGGAGGGAGGGGAAAGCAGTACTTC	CASSQDLGGRGKQYF
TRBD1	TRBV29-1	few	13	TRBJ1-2	TGCAGCGTTGGTAGGGGGCTCGGCTATGGCTACACCTTC	CSVGRGLGYGYTF
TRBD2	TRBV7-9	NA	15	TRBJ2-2	TGTGCCAGCAGCTCTAGCGGGGGGGCCACCGGGGAGCTGTTTTTT	CASSSSGGATGELFF
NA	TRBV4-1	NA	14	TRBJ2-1	TGCGCCAGCAGCCTAACCGCGGGCCCAGATGAGCAGTTCTTC	CASSLTAGPDEQFF
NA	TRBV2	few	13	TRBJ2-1	TGTGCCGGAAGACTAGGGGAGTACAATGAGCAGTTCTTC	CAGRLGEYNEQFF
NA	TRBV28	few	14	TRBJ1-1	TGTGCCAGCAGTTTTCCCCGACAGAACACTGAAGCTTTCTTT	CASSFPRQNTEAFF
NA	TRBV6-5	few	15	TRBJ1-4	TGTGCCAGCAGTTACTCACCACGGGAAAGAGGAAAACTGTTTTTT	CASSYSPRERGKLFF
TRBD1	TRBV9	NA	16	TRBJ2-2	TGTGCCAGCAGCGCCCGGGACAGGGTTTCAACCGGGGAGCTGTTTTTT	CASSARDRVSTGELFF
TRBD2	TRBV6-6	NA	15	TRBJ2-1	TGTGCCAGCAGGCAATCGGGACTAGCGGGGGGTGAGCAGTTCTTC	CASRQSGLAGGEQFF
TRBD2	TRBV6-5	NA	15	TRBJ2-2	TGTGCCAGCAGCCTCCTTAGCGGGAGGGATGGGGAGCTGTTTTTT	CASSLLSGRDGELFF
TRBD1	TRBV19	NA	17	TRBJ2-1	TGTGCCAGTAGACCCGGACAGGCCCTTAGCTCCTACAATGAGCAGTTCTTC	CASRPGQALSSYNEQFF
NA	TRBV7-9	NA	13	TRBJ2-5	TGTGCCAGCAGGAAGACAGGAGGAGAGACCCAGTACTTC	CASRKTGGETQYF
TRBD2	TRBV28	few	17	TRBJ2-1	TGTGCCAGCAGGCCTGGAGCGGGAGTGTTGGCCTACAATGAGCAGTTCTTC	CASRPGAGVLAYNEQFF
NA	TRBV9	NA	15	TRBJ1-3	TGTGCCAGCAGCGTGCTCGGGATCCCTGGAAACACCATATATTTT	CASSVLGIPGNTIYF
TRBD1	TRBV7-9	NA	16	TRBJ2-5	TGTGCCAGCAGCTTAGCCCCCCAGGACAGGGGAGGGACCCAGTACTTC	CASSLAPQDRGGTQYF
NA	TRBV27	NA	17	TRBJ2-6	TGTGCCAGTGGGAGGCAGGGCAGCCGCTCTGGGGCCAACGTCCTGACTTTC	CASGRQGSRSGANVLTF
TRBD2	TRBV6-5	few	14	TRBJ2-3	TGTGCCAGCAGCGGGGGGAGGCCATGGGATACGCAGTATTTT	CASSGGRPWDTQYF
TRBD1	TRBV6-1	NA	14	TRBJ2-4	TGTGCCAGCAGTGGACAGGGGGCGTTAAACATTCAGTACTTC	CASSGQGALNIQYF
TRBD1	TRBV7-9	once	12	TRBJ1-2	TGTGCCAGCAGCTTAGCAGGGGGCGGCTACACCTTC	CASSLAGGGYTF
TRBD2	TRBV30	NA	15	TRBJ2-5	TGTGCCTGGACTCTAGGGACTAGCGGGACGGAGACCCAGTACTTC	CAWTLGTSGTETQYF
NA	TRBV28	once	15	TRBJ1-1	TGTGCCAGCAGTTCCGAAGGGAGGGGCTACACTGAGGCTTTCTTT	CASSSEGRGYTEAFF
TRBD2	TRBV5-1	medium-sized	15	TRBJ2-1	TGCGCCAGCAGCCCCCTAGCGGGCTCCTACAATGAGCAGTTCTTC	CASSPLAGSYNEQFF
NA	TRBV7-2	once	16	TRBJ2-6	TGTGCCAGCAGCTTAGCTAGGACTCCTGGGGCCAACGTCCTGACTTTC	CASSLARTPGANVLTF
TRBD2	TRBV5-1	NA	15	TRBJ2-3	TGCGCCAGCAGCCGAAGCGGGATTGGCACAGATACGCAGTATTTT	CASSRSGIGTDTQYF
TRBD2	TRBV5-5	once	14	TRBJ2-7	TGTGCCAGCAGCCCCGGGACTAGAAGGTACGAGCAGTACTTC	CASSPGTRRYEQYF
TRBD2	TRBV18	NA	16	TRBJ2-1	TGTGCCAGCTCACCCGGGACTAGCGGGAATTACAATGAGCAGTTCTTC	CASSPGTSGNYNEQFF
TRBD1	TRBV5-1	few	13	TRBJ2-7	TGCGCCAGCAGCCCATCAGGGGGATACGAGCAGTACTTC	CASSPSGGYEQYF
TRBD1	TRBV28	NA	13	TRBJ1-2	TGTGCCAGCAGATTTCAGGGGGCCGGGGGCTACACCTTC	CASRFQGAGGYTF
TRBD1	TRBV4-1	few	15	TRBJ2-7	TGCGCCAGCAGCCAAGTCGGACAGGGGAACTACGAGCAGTACTTC	CASSQVGQGNYEQYF
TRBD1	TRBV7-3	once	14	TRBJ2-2	TGTGCCAGCAGCTCCACAGGGGGCACCGGGGAGCTGTTTTTT	CASSSTGGTGELFF
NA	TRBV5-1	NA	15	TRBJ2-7	TGCGCCAGCAGCCAAGCAGGCACCCGAATGGGCGAGCAGTACTTC	CASSQAGTRMGEQYF
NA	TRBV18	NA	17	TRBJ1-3	TGTGCCAGCTCACTTCAAGTAGCGAGAAACTCTGGAAACACCATATATTTT	CASSLQVARNSGNTIYF
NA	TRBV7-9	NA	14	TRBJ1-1	TGTGCCAGCAGCTTCTCGACAGCGAACACTGAAGCTTTCTTT	CASSFSTANTEAFF
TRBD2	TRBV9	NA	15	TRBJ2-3	TGTGCCAGCAGCGTAGAGGGCGGGAGCTCAGATACGCAGTATTTT	CASSVEGGSSDTQYF